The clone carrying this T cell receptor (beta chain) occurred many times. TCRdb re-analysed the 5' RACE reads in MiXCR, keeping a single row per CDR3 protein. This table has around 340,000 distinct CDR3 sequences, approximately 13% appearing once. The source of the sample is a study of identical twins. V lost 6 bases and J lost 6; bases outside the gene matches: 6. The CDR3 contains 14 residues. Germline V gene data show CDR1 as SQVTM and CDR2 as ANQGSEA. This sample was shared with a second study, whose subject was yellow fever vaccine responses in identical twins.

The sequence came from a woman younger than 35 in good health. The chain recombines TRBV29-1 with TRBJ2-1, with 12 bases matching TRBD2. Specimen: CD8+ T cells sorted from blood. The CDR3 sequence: CSVETSGSTNEQFF. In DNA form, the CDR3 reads TGCAGCGTGGAGACTAGCGGGAGCACCAATGAGCAGTTCTTC.